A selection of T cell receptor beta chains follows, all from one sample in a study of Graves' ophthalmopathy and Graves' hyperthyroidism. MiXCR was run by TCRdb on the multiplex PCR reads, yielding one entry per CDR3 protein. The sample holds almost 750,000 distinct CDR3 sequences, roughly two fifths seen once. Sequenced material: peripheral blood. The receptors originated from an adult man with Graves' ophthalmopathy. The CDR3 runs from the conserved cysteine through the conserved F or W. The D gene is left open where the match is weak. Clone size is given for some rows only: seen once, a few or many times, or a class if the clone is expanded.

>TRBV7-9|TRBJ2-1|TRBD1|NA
TGTGCCAGCAGCTTTGGGACAGGGGGCGTCAATGAGCAGTTCTTC
CASSFGTGGVNEQFF
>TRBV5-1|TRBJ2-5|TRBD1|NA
TGCGCCAGCAGCTTGGACTTCACGGGACAGACCCAAGAGACCCAGTACTTC
CASSLDFTGQTQETQYF
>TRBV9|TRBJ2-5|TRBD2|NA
TGTGCCAGCAGCGTAGGTCTAGCGGGAGGGCCGCAAGAGACCCAGTACTTC
CASSVGLAGGPQETQYF
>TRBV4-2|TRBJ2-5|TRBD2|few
TGTGCCAGCAGCCAAGCGCTAGCGGAGCCTCAGTACTTC
CASSQALAEPQYF
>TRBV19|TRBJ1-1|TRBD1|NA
TGTGCCAGTACCACGAGGGACAGGGGCGGTCGTGAAGCTTTCTTT
CASTTRDRGGREAFF
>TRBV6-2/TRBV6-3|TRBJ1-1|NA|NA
TGTGCCGGCAAGGCCCCAGAGCCGAACACTGAAGCTTTCTTT
CAGKAPEPNTEAFF
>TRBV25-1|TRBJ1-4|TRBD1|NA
TGTGCCAGCAGCTCGGGGACAGGGAGATATGAAAAACTGTTTTTT
CASSSGTGRYEKLFF
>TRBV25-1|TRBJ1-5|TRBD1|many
TGTGCCAGCAGTGATGGGACAGGGAGGAAGCCCCAGCATTTT
CASSDGTGRKPQHF
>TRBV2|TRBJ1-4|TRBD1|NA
TGTGCCAGCAGTGATTCGGACAGGGGGCGAAAACTGTTTTTT
CASSDSDRGRKLFF
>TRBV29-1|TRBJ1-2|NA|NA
TGCAGCGTCGGAGGATCGGGGATAAGGACCTTC
CSVGGSGIRTF
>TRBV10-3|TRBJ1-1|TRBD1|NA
TGTGCCAGCAGCCCCGGGACAGGGGGGCTGACTGAAGCTTTCTTT
CASSPGTGGLTEAFF
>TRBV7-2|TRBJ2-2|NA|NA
TGTGTCAGCAGCGAGTCCCTCACCGGGGAGCTGTTTTTT
CVSSESLTGELFF
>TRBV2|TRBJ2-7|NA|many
TGTGCCAGCGGCCGTTCCCCCCTCTACGAGCAGTACTTC
CASGRSPLYEQYF
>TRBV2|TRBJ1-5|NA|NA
TGTGCCAGCAGTGAAGCTCTTAGGAGACAGCCCCAGCATTTT
CASSEALRRQPQHF
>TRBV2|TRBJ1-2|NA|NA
TGTGCCAGCAGTTACTCCGGGGGGCGTTTTGGCTACACCTTC
CASSYSGGRFGYTF
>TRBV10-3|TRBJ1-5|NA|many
TGTGCCATCAGTGATCTAGGGGAAGAGCCCCAGCATTTT
CAISDLGEEPQHF
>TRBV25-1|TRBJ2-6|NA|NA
TGTGCCAGCAGTGAATTCGGGGGTGGTGGGGCCAACGTCCTGACTTTC
CASSEFGGGGANVLTF
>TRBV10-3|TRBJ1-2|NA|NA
TGTGCCATCAGTGAGTTTAACAGGAACTATGGCTACACCTTC
CAISEFNRNYGYTF
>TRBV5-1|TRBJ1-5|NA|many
TGCGCCAGCAGCTTGGCGTCGGGGCAATCCCAGCATTTT
CASSLASGQSQHF
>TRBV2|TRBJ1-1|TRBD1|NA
TGTGCCAGCAGTGAATGGGACAGCATGAACACTGAAGCTTTCTTT
CASSEWDSMNTEAFF
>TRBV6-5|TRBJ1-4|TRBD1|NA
TGTGCCAGCAAGGGGACAGAGAATGAAAAACTGTTTTTT
CASKGTENEKLFF
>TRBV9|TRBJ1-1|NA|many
TGTGCCAGCAGCGTAGTTGGGGGTCCAGCTTTCTTT
CASSVVGGPAFF
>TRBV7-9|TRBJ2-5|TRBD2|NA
TGTGCCAGCAGCTTAGTCGGGAGGATCGTTGAGACCCAGTACTTC
CASSLVGRIVETQYF
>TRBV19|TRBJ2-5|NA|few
TGTGCCAGTAGTATAGGGCGGCTCCAAGAGACCCAGTACTTC
CASSIGRLQETQYF
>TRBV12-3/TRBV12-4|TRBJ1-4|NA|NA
TGTGCCAGCAGTCGTGGGGGGCCGAATGAAAAACTGTTTTTT
CASSRGGPNEKLFF
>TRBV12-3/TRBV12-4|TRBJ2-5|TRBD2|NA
TGTGCCAGCAGTTTGGTAGCGGGGGGCCGCGGTGGAAGGGCCCAGTACTTC
CASSLVAGGRGGRAQYF
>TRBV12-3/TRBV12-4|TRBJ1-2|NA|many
TGTGCCAGCAGTTTTGGCGATGGCTACACCTTC
CASSFGDGYTF
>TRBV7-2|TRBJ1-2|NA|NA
TGTGCCAGCAGTTTACCTGCTGACCTGAGGGGCTACACCTTC
CASSLPADLRGYTF
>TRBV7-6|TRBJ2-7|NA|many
TGTGCCAGCAGCTTAGGTGTTCAAAACTACGAGCAGTACTTC
CASSLGVQNYEQYF
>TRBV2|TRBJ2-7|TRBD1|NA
TGTGCCAGCAGCTCGCCGGACAGGGGGCTCAACGAGCAGTACTTC
CASSSPDRGLNEQYF
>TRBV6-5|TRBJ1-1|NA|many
TGTGCCAGCAGCCGTACATTGGGGACTGAAGCTTTCTTT
CASSRTLGTEAFF
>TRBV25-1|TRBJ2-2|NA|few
TGTGCCAGCAGTGAATTGGGGGGAGTCGGTCCCGGGGAGCTGTTTTTT
CASSELGGVGPGELFF
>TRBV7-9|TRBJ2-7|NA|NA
TGTGCCAGCAGCCAAGATTCGGGCAGGGTCTGGTACGAGCAGTACTTC
CASSQDSGRVWYEQYF
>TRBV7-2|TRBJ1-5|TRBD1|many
TGTGCCAGCAGCCCCTTCGACAGGGGTCAGCCCCAGCATTTT
CASSPFDRGQPQHF
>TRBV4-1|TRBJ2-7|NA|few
TGCGCCAGCAGACCCACCTTCGACATTTCCTACGAGCAGTACTTC
CASRPTFDISYEQYF
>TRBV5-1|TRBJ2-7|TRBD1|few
TGCGCCAGCGCGGGACAGGGGCCGACCAGCTCCTACGAGCAGTACTTC
CASAGQGPTSSYEQYF
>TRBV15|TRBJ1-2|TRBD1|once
TGTGCCACCAGCAGGAGACAGGGTCGTGGCTACACCTTC
CATSRRQGRGYTF
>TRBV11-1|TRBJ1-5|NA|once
TGTGCCAGCAGCTTAGCGGGGACAACAAACAATCGGCCCCAGCATTTT
CASSLAGTTNNRPQHF
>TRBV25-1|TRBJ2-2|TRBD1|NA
TGTGCCAGCAGTTCCACCGTGCTGGGACAGGGGCATGCCGGGGAGCTGTTTTTT
CASSSTVLGQGHAGELFF
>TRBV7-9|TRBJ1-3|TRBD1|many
TGTGCCAGCAGCTTATCCACAGGGGTTGGAAACACCATATATTTT
CASSLSTGVGNTIYF